This TCR beta chain originates from a study of cytomegalovirus exposure and HLA in healthy donors. V lost 6 bases, J lost 5 bases, and 11 bases lay in between. The CDR3 covers 13 residues. Germline V gives CDR1 MNHNY, CDR2 SVGAGI (reference sequence). The data were produced by immunoSEQ multiplex PCR, yet TCRdb's version contains in-frame clones alone and is incomplete. This table holds 150,000 to 200,000 clones, 84% found once. Of note for this clone: Its antigen is currently unknown.

Whole-study findings and limits: First-cohort TCR clusters tended to co-occur in the 130 or so validation repertoires, a later analysis found.

This sequence originates from a young man in good health and CMV-seropositive. Material for sequencing was PBMCs. The chain combines TRBV6-6 with TRBJ1-5; D ambiguous. For the CDR3, the DNA is TGTGCCAGCAGCTCCGGGTTGTATCAGCCCCAGCATTTT. Translated, it gives CASSSGLYQPQHF.